The rows below give T cell receptor beta chains drawn from one sample of a study of patients and donors after allogeneic stem cell transplantation. One entry per CDR3 protein results from TCRdb running MiXCR on the RT-PCR reads. Here the sample spans about 40,000 distinct CDR3 sequences, roughly 30% being singletons. The specimen sequenced was blood, either unsorted or a sorted T cell fraction (not recorded which). The receptor set was obtained from a human donor who was either an allogeneic HSCT recipient or a stem cell or donor lymphocyte infusion donor (not recorded which). It is not recorded whose cells these are; they may come from a transplant donor. Both conserved end residues are part of each CDR3. The listing skips clone size in some rows; elsewhere it reads once, few, many or a size class.

>TRBV28|-
CASSFQRQGTEAFF
>TRBV28|-
CASSLSGTGVSEQYF
>TRBV10-3|-
CATAQRLNTEAFF
>TRBV10-3|few
CASRRGLDYNEQFF
>TRBV13|few
CASSLGGLQPYEQYF
>TRBV28|-
CASTSSGTGEETQYF
>TRBV12-3/TRBV12-4|few
CASSRTSTYEQYF
>TRBV20-1|-
CSASPNYNEQFF
>TRBV2|-
CASSEWLGTGSNNEQFF
>TRBV12-3/TRBV12-4|-
CARWETPNGRDTQYF
>TRBV29-1|-
CSVETNGGSGNTIYF
>TRBV4-3|many
CASSQGEGTVYGYTF
>TRBV29-1|many
CSVATGVGSPLHF
>TRBV9|few
CASSVAGEQFF
>TRBV4-1|-
CASSRPHRDYGYTF
>TRBV9|-
CASSVTPGQDYGYTF
>TRBV4-3|-
CASSRARWGRETQYF
>TRBV6-6|few
CASSTTTGASNQPQHF
>TRBV9|-
CASSVSSSYGYTF
>TRBV12-3/TRBV12-4|few
CASNRGGPNEKLFF
>TRBV5-1|-
CASSLGLVSYF
>TRBV9|few
CASSVVADSYEQYF
>TRBV12-3/TRBV12-4|many
CASRETGNYGYTF
>TRBV7-3|many
CASSLNKNSPLHF
>TRBV12-3/TRBV12-4|-
CASRVGTASNQPQHF
>TRBV12-3/TRBV12-4|few
CASTIRGGSYNSPLHF
>TRBV28|-
CASNISRDYEQYF
>TRBV28|once
CASSLQGIASYEQYF
>TRBV6-5|-
CASSYSPGFDEQYF
>TRBV28|many
CASSLRRAVSNQPQHF
>TRBV9|-
CASSVGPFKTGVFF
>TRBV10-3|-
CAISPGSEETQYF
>TRBV6-2/TRBV6-3|-
CATNRPLRGPQHF
>TRBV6-5|-
CASSYFGGRGGKTQYF
>TRBV20-1|-
CSARQGGVNTEAFF
>TRBV7-2|few
CASSFLGNEKLFF
>TRBV15|-
CATSRDPGTGLEKLFF
>TRBV9|-
CASSISGGADTEAFF
>TRBV4-3|few
CASSQNIRVNTGELFF
>TRBV29-1|few
CSAGNHQETQYF
>TRBV19|few
CASCLWAFF
>TRBV6-5|few
CASSYSDGRRYTF
>TRBV24-1|many
CATSDTTGASGAQHF
>TRBV29-1|-
CSVDGGPYEQYF
>TRBV7-3|-
CASSLRAGTADYGYTF
>TRBV5-1|many
CASSCWFRANQPQHF
>TRBV4-3|many
CASSQFGAGLLYGYTF
>TRBV7-2|once
CASSLDAYNEQFF
>TRBV5-6|-
CASSFPRGKTNEKLFF
>TRBV6-1|-
CASSNHRGGSSPLHF